This T cell receptor (beta chain) was recorded in a study of graft-versus-host responses after intestinal transplantation. In the study overall: Multivisceral, liver-intestinal, or isolated intestinal transplants were given to recipients.

Study-wide results and caveats: Patients who carried graft-donor T cell macrochimerism also had high graft-versus-host to host-versus-graft clonal ratios in their allografts.

On this clone: No antigen is known for it.

The ends lost 6 bases at V and 6 bases at J; junction bases unmatched: 9. Germline lookup yields CDR1 SEHNR and CDR2 FQNEAQ (reference sequence). The length of the CDR3 is 14 residues. TCRdb's table, derived via immunoSEQ multiplex PCR, lists solely in-frame clones and lacks some. Altogether around 100,000 clones are present, about 90% being singletons, with the ten largest covering roughly 0.97%. The source is a human donor who was the organ donor for an intestinal transplant. The chain uses TRBV7-9 and TRBJ1-2; 8 bases fit TRBD1. The sequencing here drew on unstimulated CD4+ T cells sorted from spleen or lymph node cells, taken before transplant. The CDR3, as DNA: TGTGCCAGCAGGGGGACAGGCCGAGCCCATGGCTACACCTTC. This sequence encodes CASRGTGRAHGYTF.